The entry below describes one T cell receptor beta chain. Antigen: not known. This CDR3 is 15 amino acids long. The V end lost 2 bases, the J end lost 4 bases, and 13 bases lay between the germline ends. The germline CDR1 and CDR2 sequences are SGHNT and YYREEE (reference sequence). This sample was taken from a study of cytomegalovirus exposure and HLA in healthy donors. PCR employed 60 Vbeta and 13 Jbeta primers. The data were produced by immunoSEQ multiplex PCR, yet TCRdb's version contains in-frame clones alone and is incomplete. This table has about 200,000 clones, roughly 79% appearing once. Broader study findings: In vitro testing confirmed three CMV-associated chains as specific for CMV antigens. Sequences of the TCR beta chain were said to predict the HLA-A and HLA-B alleles of most subjects accurately. Accounts indicate the classifier identified cytomegalovirus status with strong specificity and sensitivity. CMV serostatus was the sole immune exposure data available.

The chain carries TRBV5-4 and TRBJ1-5; possibly TRBD1 for D (5 bases). The TCR comes from a man aged 30-40 years in good health and CMV-seronegative. Sequenced sample: PBMCs. CDR3 protein: CASSFDGQGNQPQHF. The CDR3 nucleotides are TGTGCCAGCAGCTTCGATGGGCAGGGAAATCAGCCCCAGCATTTT.